The clone carrying this T cell receptor (beta chain) occurred many times. CDR3 size: 17 residues. In germline, CDR1 is LNHNV, CDR2 YYDKDF (reference sequence). Trimming left V 1 base short and J 6 bases short, with 21 bases between. This sample was taken from a study of identical twins. Carrying unique molecular identifiers, the cDNA also gained a universal primer site through template switching. TCRdb recomputed calls from the 5' RACE reads with MiXCR, one row per CDR3 protein. In the table there are 700,000 or so distinct CDR3 sequences, about 9.4% of which are singletons. These data also formed part of another study, on yellow fever vaccine responses in identical twins.

The origin of this receptor is a woman aged 18-29 years in good health. The V call is TRBV15, the J call TRBJ1-2, with a possible D match to TRBD1 (5 bases). The specimen sequenced was PBMCs. The CDR3 DNA reads TGTGCCACCAGCAGAGGCCTATCACTAGGGGTCGACGATGGCTACACCTTC. It encodes CATSRGLSLGVDDGYTF.